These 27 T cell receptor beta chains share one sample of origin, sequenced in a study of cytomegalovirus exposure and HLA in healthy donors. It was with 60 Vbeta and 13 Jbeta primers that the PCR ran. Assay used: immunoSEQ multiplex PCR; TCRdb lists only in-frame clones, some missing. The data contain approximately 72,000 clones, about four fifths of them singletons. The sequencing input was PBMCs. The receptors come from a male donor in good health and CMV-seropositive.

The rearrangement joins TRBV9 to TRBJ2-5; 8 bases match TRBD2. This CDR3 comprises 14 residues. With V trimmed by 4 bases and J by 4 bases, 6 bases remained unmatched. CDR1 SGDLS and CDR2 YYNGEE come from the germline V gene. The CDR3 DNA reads TGTGCCAGCAGCACAAGCGGGAGAGGAGAGACCCAGTACTTC. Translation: CASSTSGRGETQYF.

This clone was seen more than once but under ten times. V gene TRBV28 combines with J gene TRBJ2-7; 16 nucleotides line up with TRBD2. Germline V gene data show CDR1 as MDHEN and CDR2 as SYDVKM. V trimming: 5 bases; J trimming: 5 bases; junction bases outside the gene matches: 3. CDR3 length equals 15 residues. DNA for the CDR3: TGTGCCAGCAGTGCCGGGACTAGCGGGAGGGACGAGCAGTACTTC. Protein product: CASSAGTSGRDEQYF.

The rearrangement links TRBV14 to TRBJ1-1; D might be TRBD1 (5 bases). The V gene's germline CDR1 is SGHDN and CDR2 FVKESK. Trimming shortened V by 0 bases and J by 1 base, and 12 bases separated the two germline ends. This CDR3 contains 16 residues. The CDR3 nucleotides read TGTGCCAGCAGCCAAGATAGGGGTACCTGGAACACTGAAGCTTTCTTT. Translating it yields CASSQDRGTWNTEAFF.

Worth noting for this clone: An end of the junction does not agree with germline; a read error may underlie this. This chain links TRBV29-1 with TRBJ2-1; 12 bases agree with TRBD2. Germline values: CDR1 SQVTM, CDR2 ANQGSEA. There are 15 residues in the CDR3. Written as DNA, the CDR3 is TGTGTTACGCCTAGCGGGAGGGCCAGTGACAATGAGCAGTTCTTC. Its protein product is CVTPSGRASDNEQFF.

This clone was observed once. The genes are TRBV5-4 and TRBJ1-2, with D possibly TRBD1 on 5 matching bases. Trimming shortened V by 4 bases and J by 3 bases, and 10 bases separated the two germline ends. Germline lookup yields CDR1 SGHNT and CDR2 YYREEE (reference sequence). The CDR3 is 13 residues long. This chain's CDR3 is CASSPDTYYGYTF. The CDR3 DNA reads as TGTGCCAGCAGCCCGGACACTTACTATGGCTACACCTTC.

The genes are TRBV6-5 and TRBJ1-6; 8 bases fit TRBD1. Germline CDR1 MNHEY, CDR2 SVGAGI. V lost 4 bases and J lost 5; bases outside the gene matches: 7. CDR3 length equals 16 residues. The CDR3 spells CASSFPDRGNNSPLHF. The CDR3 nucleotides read TGTGCCAGCAGTTTCCCAGACAGGGGTAATAATTCACCCCTCCACTTT.

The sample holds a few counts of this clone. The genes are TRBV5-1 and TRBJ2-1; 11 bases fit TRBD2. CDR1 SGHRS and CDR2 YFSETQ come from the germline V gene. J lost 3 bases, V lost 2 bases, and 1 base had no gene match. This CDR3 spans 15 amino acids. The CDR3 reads CASSFSGRGYNEQFF. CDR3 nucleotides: TGCGCCAGCAGCTTTAGCGGGAGGGGCTACAATGAGCAGTTCTTC.

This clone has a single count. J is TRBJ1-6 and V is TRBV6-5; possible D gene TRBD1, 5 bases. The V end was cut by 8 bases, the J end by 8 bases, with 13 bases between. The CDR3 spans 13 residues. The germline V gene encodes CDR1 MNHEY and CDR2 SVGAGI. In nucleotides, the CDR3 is TGTGCCAGCTCGGTGGGGCGCGATTCACCCCTCCACTTT. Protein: CASSVGRDSPLHF.

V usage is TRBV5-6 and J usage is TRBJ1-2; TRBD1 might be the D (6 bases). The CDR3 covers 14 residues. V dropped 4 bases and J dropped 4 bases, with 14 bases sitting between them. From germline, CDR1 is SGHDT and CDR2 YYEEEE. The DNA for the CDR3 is TGTGCCAGCAGCATGAACAGGGTGGTCTATGGCTACACCTTC. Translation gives CASSMNRVVYGYTF.

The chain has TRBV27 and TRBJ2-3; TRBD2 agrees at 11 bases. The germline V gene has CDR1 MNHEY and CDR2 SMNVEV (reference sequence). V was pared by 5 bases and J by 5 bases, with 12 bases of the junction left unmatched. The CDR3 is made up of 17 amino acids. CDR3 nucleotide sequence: TGTGCCAGCAGTCCCCTCGTCCTAGCGGGAGGTTTAGATACGCAGTATTTT. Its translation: CASSPLVLAGGLDTQYF.

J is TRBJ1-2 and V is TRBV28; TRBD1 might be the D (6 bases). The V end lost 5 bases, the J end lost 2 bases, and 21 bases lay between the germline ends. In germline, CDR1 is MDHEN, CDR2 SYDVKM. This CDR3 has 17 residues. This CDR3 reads CASSNSSFRDKNYGYTF. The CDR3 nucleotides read TGTGCCAGCAGTAATTCTTCATTCCGGGACAAGAACTATGGCTACACCTTC.

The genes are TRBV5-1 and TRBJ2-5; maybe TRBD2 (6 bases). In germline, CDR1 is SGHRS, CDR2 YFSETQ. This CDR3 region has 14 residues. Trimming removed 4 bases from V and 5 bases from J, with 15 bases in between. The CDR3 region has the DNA TGCGCCAGCAGCCCCGGCACGGGGGACGAGACCCAGTACTTC. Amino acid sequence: CASSPGTGDETQYF.

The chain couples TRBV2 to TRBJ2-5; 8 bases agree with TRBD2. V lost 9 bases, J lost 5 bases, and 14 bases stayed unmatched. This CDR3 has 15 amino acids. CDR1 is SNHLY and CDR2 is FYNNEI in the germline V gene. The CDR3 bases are TGTGCCAGGAACCCTCTCGCGGGAGGTGGGGAGACCCAGTACTTC. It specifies CARNPLAGGGETQYF.

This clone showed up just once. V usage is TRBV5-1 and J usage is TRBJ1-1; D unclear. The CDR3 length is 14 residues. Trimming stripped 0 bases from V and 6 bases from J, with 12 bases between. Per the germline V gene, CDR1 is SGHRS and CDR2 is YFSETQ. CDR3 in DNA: TGCGCCAGCAGCTTGGCTCACGGTCGCGCTGAAGCTTTCTTT. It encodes CASSLAHGRAEAFF.

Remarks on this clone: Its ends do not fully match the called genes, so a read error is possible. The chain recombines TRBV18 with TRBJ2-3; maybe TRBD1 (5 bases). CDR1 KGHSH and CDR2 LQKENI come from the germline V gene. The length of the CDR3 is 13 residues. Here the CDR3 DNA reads TGTGCCAGCGCCGTCCAGGACACAGATGCGCAGTATTTT. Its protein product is CASAVQDTDAQYF.

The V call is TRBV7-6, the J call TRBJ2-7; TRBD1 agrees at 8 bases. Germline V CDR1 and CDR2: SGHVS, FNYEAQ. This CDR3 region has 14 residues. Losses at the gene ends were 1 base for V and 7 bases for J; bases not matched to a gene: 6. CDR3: CASSLEGRGREQYF. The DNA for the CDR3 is TGTGCCAGCAGCTTAGAAGGCAGGGGGCGAGAGCAGTACTTC.

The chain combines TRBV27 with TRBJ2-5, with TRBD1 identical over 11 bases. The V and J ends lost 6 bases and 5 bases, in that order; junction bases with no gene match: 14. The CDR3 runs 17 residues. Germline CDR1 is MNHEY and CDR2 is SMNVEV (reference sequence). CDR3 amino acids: CASSRIGQGARSETQYF. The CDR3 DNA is TGTGCCAGCAGCCGAATCGGACAGGGGGCGAGATCGGAGACCCAGTACTTC.

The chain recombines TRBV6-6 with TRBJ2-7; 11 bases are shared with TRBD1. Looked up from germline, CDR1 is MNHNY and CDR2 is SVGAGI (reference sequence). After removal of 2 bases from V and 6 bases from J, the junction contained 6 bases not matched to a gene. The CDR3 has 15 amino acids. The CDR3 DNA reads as TGTGCCAGCAGTTACCCTGGGACAGGGGGTGGCGAGCAGTACTTC. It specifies CASSYPGTGGGEQYF.

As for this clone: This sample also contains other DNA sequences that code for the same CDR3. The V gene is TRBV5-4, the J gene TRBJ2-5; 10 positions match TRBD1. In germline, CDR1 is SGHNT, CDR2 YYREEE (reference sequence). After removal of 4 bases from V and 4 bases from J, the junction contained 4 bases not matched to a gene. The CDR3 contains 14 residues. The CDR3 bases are TGTGCCAGCAGCCGACAGGGGGCAGTAGAGACCCAGTACTTC. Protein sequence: CASSRQGAVETQYF.

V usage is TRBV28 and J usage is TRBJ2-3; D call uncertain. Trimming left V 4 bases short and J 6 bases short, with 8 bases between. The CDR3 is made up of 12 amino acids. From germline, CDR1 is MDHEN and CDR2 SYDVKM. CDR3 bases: TGTGCCAGCAGTTCTCCCTCGGATACGCAGTATTTT. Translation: CASSSPSDTQYF.

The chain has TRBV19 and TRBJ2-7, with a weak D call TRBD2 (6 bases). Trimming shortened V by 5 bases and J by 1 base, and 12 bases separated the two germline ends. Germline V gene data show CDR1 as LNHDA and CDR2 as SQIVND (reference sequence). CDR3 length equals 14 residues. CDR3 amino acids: CASSEVAASYEQYF. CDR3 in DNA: TGTGCCAGTAGTGAGGTAGCGGCGTCCTACGAGCAGTACTTC.

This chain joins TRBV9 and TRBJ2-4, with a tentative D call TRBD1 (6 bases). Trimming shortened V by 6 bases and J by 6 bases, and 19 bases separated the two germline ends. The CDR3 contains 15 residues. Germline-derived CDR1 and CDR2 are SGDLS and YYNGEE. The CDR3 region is CASNLVAGAGNIQYF. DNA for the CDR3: TGTGCCAGCAACCTCGTGGCAGGGGCTGGAAACATTCAGTACTTC.

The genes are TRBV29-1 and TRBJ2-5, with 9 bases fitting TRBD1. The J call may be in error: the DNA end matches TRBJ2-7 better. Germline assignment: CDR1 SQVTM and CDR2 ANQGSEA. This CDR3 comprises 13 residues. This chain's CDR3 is CSARDRAFDEQYF. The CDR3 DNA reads TGCAGCGCTAGGGACAGGGCCTTTGACGAGCAGTACTTC.

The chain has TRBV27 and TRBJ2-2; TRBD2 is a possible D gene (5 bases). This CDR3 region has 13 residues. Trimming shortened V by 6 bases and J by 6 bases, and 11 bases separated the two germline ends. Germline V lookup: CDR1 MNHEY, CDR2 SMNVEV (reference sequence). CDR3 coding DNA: TGTGCCAGCAGCCCGGGGTTAGCCGGGGAGCTGTTTTTT. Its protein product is CASSPGLAGELFF.

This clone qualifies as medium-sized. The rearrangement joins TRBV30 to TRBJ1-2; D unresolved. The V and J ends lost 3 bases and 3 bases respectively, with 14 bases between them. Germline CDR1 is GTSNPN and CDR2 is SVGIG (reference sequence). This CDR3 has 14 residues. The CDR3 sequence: CAWRSGTADYGYTF. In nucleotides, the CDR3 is TGTGCCTGGAGAAGTGGAACAGCAGACTATGGCTACACCTTC.

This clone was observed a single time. Here the CDR3 reads CASGASNEGEQYF. The DNA of the CDR3 is TGTGCCAGCGGCGCGTCCAACGAGGGCGAGCAGTACTTC. This sequence joins TRBV5-4 and TRBJ2-5; TRBD2 is a possible D gene (5 bases). The tail of the sequence fits TRBJ2-7 better, so the J call may be wrong. The CDR3 has 13 residues. Per the germline V gene, CDR1 is SGHNT and CDR2 is YYREEE (reference sequence).

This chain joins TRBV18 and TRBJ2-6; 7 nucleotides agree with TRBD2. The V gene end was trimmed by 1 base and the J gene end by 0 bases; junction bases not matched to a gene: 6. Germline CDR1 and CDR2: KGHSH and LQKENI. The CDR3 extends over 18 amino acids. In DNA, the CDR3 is TGTGCCAGCTCACCACGGGGAGCGGGGCCCTCTGGGGCCAACGTCCTGACTTTC. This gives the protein CASSPRGAGPSGANVLTF.